The next 13 T cell receptor beta chains were all read from a single sample in a study of cytomegalovirus exposure and HLA in healthy donors. The study ran its PCR with 60 Vbeta and 13 Jbeta primers. TCRdb's copy holds only in-frame clones and misses some; the assay was immunoSEQ multiplex PCR. The sample lists approximately 110,000 clones, approximately 73% occurring once. The material sequenced was PBMCs. The receptors here all came from a man aged 55 to 70 in good health and CMV-seropositive.

The V call is TRBV5-6, the J call TRBJ1-1; 9 positions match TRBD1. This CDR3 has 14 residues. V lost 2 bases to trimming and J lost 5 bases; unmatched junction nucleotides: 4. Per the germline V gene, CDR1 is SGHDT and CDR2 is YYEEEE. The CDR3 bases are TGTGCCAGCAGCTTACAGGGGGCAGGTACTGAAGCTTTCTTT. As protein: CASSLQGAGTEAFF.

This rearrangement joins TRBV29-1 to TRBJ2-3, with D possibly matching TRBD2 (5 bases). V was pared by 3 bases and J by 8 bases, with 12 bases between. The CDR3 spans 12 residues. Germline V gene data show CDR1 as SQVTM and CDR2 as ANQGSEA. The CDR3 spells CSVDEGLGTQYF. CDR3 nucleotide sequence: TGCAGCGTTGACGAGGGTTTGGGTACGCAGTATTTT.

This clone has a handful of counts. The rearrangement joins TRBV6-1 to TRBJ1-1; possible D gene TRBD1, 5 bases. The CDR3 spans 16 residues. Per germline, CDR1 MNHNS and CDR2 SASEGT. The V end lost 3 bases, the J end lost 1 base, and 15 bases lay between the germline ends. CDR3 in amino acids: CASSEGLTEKNTEAFF. CDR3 nucleotide sequence: TGTGCCAGCAGTGAGGGTTTGACAGAGAAGAACACTGAAGCTTTCTTT.

This chain uses TRBV10-3 with TRBJ1-5; D is unclear. This CDR3 region has 14 residues. V was cut by 4 bases and J by 6 bases, with 13 bases left in between. CDR1 is ENHRY and CDR2 is SYGVKD in the germline V gene. CDR3 nucleotide sequence: TGTGCCATCAGTGGTGGCGGAGTAGGTCAGCCCCAGCATTTT. Translating it yields CAISGGGVGQPQHF.

The CDR3 DNA follows: TGTGCCAGCAGCTTACCGCCGGGAGGGGGGCGCGGTTCACCCCTCCACTTT. This codes for CASSLPPGGGRGSPLHF. The chain combines TRBV11-2 with TRBJ1-6, with D possibly matching TRBD1 (6 bases). In germline, CDR1 is SGHAT, CDR2 FQNNGV. Trimming cost V 2 bases and J 9 bases, with 20 bases left between them. The CDR3 sequence is 17 residues long.

The V call is TRBV19, the J call TRBJ1-5; TRBD1 matches 9 bases. Germline V gives CDR1 LNHDA, CDR2 SQIVND (reference sequence). This CDR3 is 18 amino acids long. V dropped 5 bases and J dropped 2; count of bases not matched to a gene: 13. CDR3 in DNA: TGTGCCAGTAGTTCCGGACAGGGGAGGGTTATTGGCAATCAGCCCCAGCATTTT. It yields the protein CASSSGQGRVIGNQPQHF.

This clone was seen just once. V and J are TRBV5-1 and TRBJ2-1; 9 bases match TRBD1. Unmatched junction bases numbered 8, after V lost 1 base and J lost 3 bases. The length of the CDR3 is 17 residues. Germline lookup yields CDR1 SGHRS and CDR2 YFSETQ. This CDR3 is CASSLLPTGQGYNEQFF. CDR3 bases: TGCGCCAGCAGCTTGCTCCCCACGGGACAGGGCTACAATGAGCAGTTCTTC.

The chain carries TRBV4-1 and TRBJ2-1; perhaps TRBD2 as D (7 bases). V lost 0 bases and J 5 bases, leaving 14 bases between the germline ends. The germline CDR1 and CDR2 sequences are MGHRA and YSYEKL. This CDR3 has 16 residues. This CDR3 is CASSQEGGGLHNEQFF. In DNA, the CDR3 is TGCGCCAGCAGCCAAGAGGGGGGGGGCCTCCACAATGAGCAGTTCTTC.

V is TRBV7-3 and J is TRBJ2-1; D is possibly TRBD2 (7 bases). Germline V gene data show CDR1 as SGHTA and CDR2 as FQGTGA. This CDR3 has 15 residues. Between the trimmed V and J ends, which lost 5 bases and 2 bases, there was a span of 13 bases. The CDR3 DNA follows: TGTGCCAGCAGCCCTAGGGGGGGGGCCTACAATGAGCAGTTCTTC. Encoded protein: CASSPRGGAYNEQFF.

The chain has TRBV5-6 and TRBJ1-1; 8 bases align to TRBD1. The CDR3 length is 17 residues. With V trimmed by 0 bases and J by 7 bases, 14 bases remained unmatched. Germline V lookup: CDR1 SGHDT, CDR2 YYEEEE. CDR3 sequence (DNA): TGTGCCAGCAGCTTGGTATTCAGGGGGCGGACCGGCGTTGAAGCTTTCTTT. It codes for CASSLVFRGRTGVEAFF.

This clone was seen only once. The CDR3, as DNA: TGTGCCTGGGCTCTAACCGGGACAGACCAAGAGACCCAGTACTTC. Encoded protein: CAWALTGTDQETQYF. The chain joins TRBV30 to TRBJ2-5; 7 nucleotides agree with TRBD1. Germline-derived CDR1 and CDR2 are GTSNPN and SVGIG (reference sequence). V trimming: 5 bases; J trimming: 0 bases; junction bases outside the gene matches: 9. The CDR3 length is 15 residues.

The rearrangement joins TRBV7-9 to TRBJ1-6; tentative D call: TRBD1 (5 bases). This CDR3 has 13 amino acids. Germline V gene lookup returns CDR1 SEHNR and CDR2 FQNEAQ (reference sequence). The V end was cut by 4 bases, the J end by 8 bases, with 9 bases between. The CDR3 loop reads CASSSGLDSPLHF. CDR3 coding DNA: TGTGCCAGCAGCTCGGGACTAGATTCACCCCTCCACTTT.

V gene TRBV2 combines with J gene TRBJ2-7; a weak D match, TRBD2 (5 bases). The CDR3 runs 13 residues. Per the germline V gene, CDR1 is SNHLY and CDR2 is FYNNEI. V was clipped by 4 bases and J by 9 bases, with 16 bases between them. The CDR3 nucleotides are TGTGCCAGCAGTGGATTAGGACTGGGCCTGCAGTACTTC. Residues: CASSGLGLGLQYF.